The 31 T cell receptor beta chains below all came from one sample that was sequenced in a study of cytomegalovirus exposure and HLA in healthy donors. Researchers ran the PCR with 60 Vbeta and 13 Jbeta primers. Sequencing was performed with immunoSEQ multiplex PCR; in TCRdb, only in-frame clones are kept and a portion is missing. The sample shows 110,000 to 150,000 clones, about 74% of them seen only once. Sample: PBMCs. Receptors were obtained from a man younger than 35 in good health and CMV-seropositive.

The chain is built from TRBV12-2 and TRBJ2-1; TRBD2, the table's D call, lacks a check against the DNA. TRBV12-2 is marked as a pseudogene. CDR3 size: 18 residues. The CDR3 here is CASRLATKGLAGGNEQFF. In DNA, the CDR3 is TGTGCAAGTCGCTTAGCAACGAAGGGACTAGCGGGAGGGAATGAGCAGTTCTTC.

The V and J genes are TRBV5-1 and TRBJ2-1; 7 bases fit TRBD2. V shed 5 bases, J shed 4 bases, and the junction held 6 bases outside the gene matches. This CDR3 spans 14 amino acids. CDR1 and CDR2 (germline): SGHRS, YFSETQ. The CDR3 coding sequence is TGCGCCAGCAGGCGACTAGCCGATTACAATGAGCAGTTCTTC. It is translated as CASRRLADYNEQFF.

In nucleotides, the CDR3 is TGTGCCAGCAGCTTAGCAGGCAGGGGGAGTCAGCCCCAGCATTTT. It codes for CASSLAGRGSQPQHF. The V gene is TRBV7-8, the J gene TRBJ1-5, with 7 nucleotides matching TRBD1. V gave up 0 bases and J gave up 6 bases; unmatched junction bases: 5. From germline, CDR1 is SGHVS and CDR2 FQNEAQ. CDR3 length: 15 amino acids.

About this clone itself: Other DNA sequences in the same sample also yield this CDR3. The chain combines TRBV7-9 with TRBJ1-2, with 7 positions matching TRBD1. J was trimmed by 4 bases and V by 1 base; bases with no gene match: 3. The CDR3 has 14 residues. Per germline, CDR1 SEHNR and CDR2 FQNEAQ (reference sequence). The CDR3 reads CASSLGQGGYGYTF. In DNA form, the CDR3 reads TGTGCCAGCAGCTTAGGACAGGGCGGCTATGGCTACACCTTC.

The chain joins TRBV27 to TRBJ1-2, with a tentative D call TRBD1 (5 bases). Germline CDR1 is MNHEY and CDR2 is SMNVEV (reference sequence). The CDR3 totals 12 residues. V lost 9 bases and J lost 8, with 16 bases in between. CDR3 sequence: CASSSRENGYTF. For the CDR3, the DNA is TGTGCCAGTTCCTCCAGGGAAAACGGCTACACCTTC.

CDR3 region: CASSNLRQGDRGKLFF. The CDR3, as DNA: TGTGCCAGCAGTAATCTCCGACAGGGTGATCGGGGAAAACTGTTTTTT. The chain employs TRBV28 and TRBJ1-4; 7 bases map to TRBD1. Germline V lookup: CDR1 MDHEN, CDR2 SYDVKM. CDR3 length: 16 amino acids. V shed 5 bases and J 10 bases; nucleotides not matched to a gene: 16.

The chain joins TRBV4-2 to TRBJ1-5; D not certain. Germline V gene lookup returns CDR1 LGHNA and CDR2 YNFKEQ. The CDR3 is 15 amino acids. The V end lost 0 bases, the J end lost 1 base, and 7 bases lay between the germline ends. The DNA of the CDR3 is TGTGCCAGCAGCCAAGACAGGCTGAGCAATCAGCCCCAGCATTTT. Translating it yields CASSQDRLSNQPQHF.

V usage is TRBV28 and J usage is TRBJ1-2; D is ambiguous. V lost 2 bases and J 1 base, leaving 8 bases between the germline ends. Germline CDR1 MDHEN, CDR2 SYDVKM. This CDR3 has 14 amino acids. The CDR3 sequence: CASSLISSNYGYTF. The CDR3 DNA is TGTGCCAGCAGTTTAATCTCTAGTAACTATGGCTACACCTTC.

The V gene is TRBV11-2, the J gene TRBJ1-1; D remains ambiguous. The CDR3 runs 16 residues. Germline loops: CDR1 SGHAT, CDR2 FQNNGV. The V end was cut by 5 bases, the J end by 0 bases, with 16 bases between. Here the CDR3 reads CASSPYRGRMNTEAFF. DNA of the CDR3: TGTGCCAGCAGCCCCTACCGGGGAAGGATGAACACTGAAGCTTTCTTT.

The chain couples TRBV2 to TRBJ2-7, with D unclear. CDR1 and CDR2 from the germline V gene are SNHLY and FYNNEI. The CDR3 length is 14 residues. V was clipped by 4 bases and J by 7 bases, with 17 bases between them. CDR3 bases: TGTGCCAGCAGTGTAGGTCGGGTGGTGAGAGAGCAGTACTTC. Encoded protein: CASSVGRVVREQYF.

The chain links TRBV29-1 to TRBJ1-5; 7 bases line up with TRBD1. The germline CDR1 and CDR2 sequences are SQVTM and ANQGSEA. This CDR3 has 13 amino acids. V lost 7 bases, J lost 5 bases, and 8 bases stayed unmatched. The CDR3, as DNA: TGCAGCGCCGCGACAGGGACGGATCAGCCCCAGCATTTT. Translation gives CSAATGTDQPQHF.

The V gene is TRBV5-5, the J gene TRBJ1-5; D is undetermined. The CDR3 covers 13 residues. Germline CDR1 and CDR2: SGHKS and YYEKEE (reference sequence). V lost 0 bases and J 7 bases, leaving 8 bases between the germline ends. CDR3 sequence reads: CASSLEMGQPQHF. CDR3 sequence (DNA): TGTGCCAGCAGCTTGGAAATGGGCCAGCCCCAGCATTTT.

The rearrangement links TRBV6-5 to TRBJ1-1; D perhaps matches TRBD1 (6 bases). Germline CDR1 MNHEY, CDR2 SVGAGI. The CDR3 runs to 15 residues. V was pared by 6 bases and J by 3 bases, with 17 bases between. CDR3 nucleotides: TGTGCCAGCAGCCGAAGACAGGTCACGGACACTGAAGCTTTCTTT. This codes for CASSRRQVTDTEAFF.

The chain joins TRBV6-1 to TRBJ2-7; 8 nucleotides align to TRBD1. With V trimmed by 6 bases and J by 0 bases, 7 bases remained unmatched. The CDR3 is made up of 15 amino acids. Germline V gene data show CDR1 as MNHNS and CDR2 as SASEGT. CDR3 DNA: TGTGCCAGCAGGGACTGGGACAGGTACTCCTACGAGCAGTACTTC. Protein: CASRDWDRYSYEQYF.

The rearrangement joins TRBV9 to TRBJ2-3; 8 positions agree with TRBD1. The junction had 5 bases not matched to a gene; V was cut back by 0 bases and J by 2 bases. CDR3 length: 16 residues. Germline CDR1 is SGDLS and CDR2 is YYNGEE. CDR3 residues: CASSVDGQGATDTQYF. DNA of the CDR3: TGTGCCAGCAGCGTAGATGGGCAGGGGGCCACAGATACGCAGTATTTT.

This rearrangement joins TRBV5-1 to TRBJ2-6; 14 bases line up with TRBD2. Germline assignment: CDR1 SGHRS and CDR2 YFSETQ. V gave up 4 bases and J gave up 0 bases; unmatched junction bases: 6. CDR3 length: 19 residues. CDR3 bases: TGCGCCAGCAGCCACGGACTAGCGGGAGGACCCTCTGGGGCCAACGTCCTGACTTTC. This sequence encodes CASSHGLAGGPSGANVLTF.

The rearrangement joins TRBV6-1 to TRBJ2-7, with 7 bases that match TRBD1. This CDR3 spans 14 amino acids. CDR1 MNHNS and CDR2 SASEGT come from the germline V gene. Germline trimming cut 5 bases from V and 5 bases from J; bases unmatched to any gene: 9. The CDR3 loop reads CASSSDRVSHEQYF. DNA of the CDR3: TGTGCCAGCAGTTCCGACAGGGTGAGTCACGAGCAGTACTTC.

This chain joins TRBV28 and TRBJ2-5, with a possible D match to TRBD2 (7 bases). Germline V gives CDR1 MDHEN, CDR2 SYDVKM. The ends were cut back, 3 bases at V and 5 bases at J, with 22 bases in the middle. The CDR3 runs to 17 residues. CDR3 DNA: TGTGCCAGCAGTTTTGGGGAGGGGGGCGGTCTAAGGGAGACCCAGTACTTC. It yields the protein CASSFGEGGGLRETQYF.

This sequence joins TRBV14 and TRBJ2-2; no clear D. Trimming left V 2 bases short and J 5 bases short, with 3 bases between. Germline CDR1 reads SGHDN; CDR2 reads FVKESK. This CDR3 is 12 amino acids long. The CDR3 is CASSQSTGELFF. CDR3 in DNA: TGTGCCAGCAGCCAATCAACCGGGGAGCTGTTTTTT.

In DNA form, the CDR3 reads TGTGCCAGCAGCTTAGGGGGGCTTCTCTACACCTTC. Amino acids: CASSLGGLLYTF. This chain links TRBV11-2 with TRBJ1-2, with D perhaps TRBD1 (6 bases). V was pared by 1 base and J by 10 bases, with 10 bases between. The CDR3 length is 12 residues. From germline, CDR1 is SGHAT and CDR2 FQNNGV. The whole variable domain, filled in from reference TRBV11-2 and TRBJ1-2, reads EAGVAQSPRYKIIEKRQSVAFWCNPISGHATLYWYQQILGQGPKLLIQFQNNGVVDDSQLPKDRFSAERLKGVDSTLKIQPAKLEDSAVYLCASSLGGLLYTFGSGTRLTVV.

This clone was observed a few times. This chain uses TRBV18 with TRBJ2-1; possibly TRBD2 for D (5 bases). The germline V gene encodes CDR1 KGHSH and CDR2 LQKENI. Trimming left V 3 bases short and J 0 bases short, with 15 bases between. The CDR3 is 17 amino acids. Here the CDR3 reads CASSPRLAGSSYNEQFF. CDR3 bases: TGTGCCAGCTCACCCCGTTTGGCGGGTAGCTCCTACAATGAGCAGTTCTTC.

This chain joins TRBV4-1 and TRBJ2-2; no definite D call. Trimming cost V 0 bases and J 1 base, with 24 bases left between them. This CDR3 is 21 amino acids long. From germline, CDR1 is MGHRA and CDR2 YSYEKL. CDR3 nucleotides: TGCGCCAGCAGCCAAGATCTTCAAAAAAGCGCTCCTATTAGGAACACCGGGGAGCTGTTTTTT. It yields the protein CASSQDLQKSAPIRNTGELFF.

The V and J genes are TRBV4-2 and TRBJ1-5; 8 nucleotides align to TRBD1. Per the germline V gene, CDR1 is LGHNA and CDR2 is YNFKEQ. The CDR3 consists of 17 residues. With 3 bases clipped from V and 5 bases from J, the junction kept 12 bases outside the gene matches. The CDR3 sequence is CASSHGGSRGLYQPQHF. DNA for the CDR3: TGTGCCAGCAGCCACGGGGGGAGCAGGGGGCTATATCAGCCCCAGCATTTT.

V and J are TRBV27 and TRBJ2-1, with TRBD2 as a possible D gene (6 bases). Germline V CDR1 and CDR2: MNHEY, SMNVEV (reference sequence). The CDR3 contains 16 residues. The V gene lost 2 bases and the J gene lost 3 bases, with 14 bases spanning the gap. The CDR3 coding sequence is TGTGCCAGCAGTTTAAAGCGGGTAGGGCGCTACAATGAGCAGTTCTTC. As protein: CASSLKRVGRYNEQFF.

The chain joins TRBV4-2 to TRBJ2-5; 10 bases agree with TRBD1. The DNA end favors TRBJ2-7, so the J call may be wrong. The CDR3 is 15 residues long. CDR1 LGHNA and CDR2 YNFKEQ come from the germline V gene. DNA of the CDR3: TGTGCCAGCAGCCACCCGGGACAGGGGTCCTACGAGCAGTACTTC. It translates to CASSHPGQGSYEQYF.

V usage is TRBV21-1 and J usage is TRBJ2-5; TRBD2 was called by the table and not checked on the DNA. TRBV21-1 is a pseudogene segment. The CDR3 spans 18 residues. CDR3: CASSKEGSSGRREETQYF. CDR3 DNA: TGTGCCAGCAGCAAAGAAGGCAGTAGCGGGAGGCGTGAAGAGACCCAGTACTTC.

This chain uses TRBV4-2 with TRBJ2-6, with 7 bases lining up with TRBD1. The CDR3 is 16 amino acids. Germline CDR1 is LGHNA and CDR2 is YNFKEQ. V lost 4 bases, J lost 2 bases, and 5 bases stayed unmatched. In DNA, the CDR3 is TGTGCCAGCAGCCCAAACGACAGGGCTGGGGCCAACGTCCTGACTTTC. Translating gives CASSPNDRAGANVLTF.

This clone was observed a handful of times. This chain joins TRBV30 and TRBJ2-7; no clear D. The V end was cut by 0 bases, the J end by 0 bases, with 6 bases between. Germline CDR1 reads GTSNPN; CDR2 reads SVGIG (reference sequence). CDR3 length: 13 residues. The CDR3 loop is CAWSVSSSYEQYF. In DNA, the CDR3 is TGTGCCTGGAGTGTTTCTAGCTCCTACGAGCAGTACTTC. Full variable domain (outside the CDR3, taken from reference TRBV30 and TRBJ2-7): SQTIHQWPATLVQPVGSPLSLECTVEGTSNPNLYWYRQAAGRGLQLLFYSVGIGQISSEVPQNLSASRPQDRQFILSSKKLLLSDSGFYLCAWSVSSSYEQYFGPGTRLTVT.

The genes are TRBV27 and TRBJ2-7, with 7 bases lining up with TRBD2. Germline values: CDR1 MNHEY, CDR2 SMNVEV (reference sequence). The CDR3 totals 15 residues. Losses at the gene ends were 5 bases for V and 2 bases for J; bases not matched to a gene: 9. CDR3 DNA: TGTGCCAGCAGTCCCCCGGGTGGGAGGGCCTACGAGCAGTACTTC. This translates into CASSPPGGRAYEQYF.

The rearrangement joins TRBV18 to TRBJ2-2; a weak D match, TRBD2 (6 bases). The CDR3 is 14 amino acids. Germline V lookup: CDR1 KGHSH, CDR2 LQKENI. V lost 2 bases to trimming and J lost 3 bases, with 7 bases between them. The DNA of the CDR3 is TGTGCCAGCTCACCATGGAGGGACACCGGGGAGCTGTTTTTT. Translated: CASSPWRDTGELFF.

The table lists this clone with a count of one. The chain recombines TRBV29-1 with TRBJ1-1; possible D gene TRBD1, 5 bases. This CDR3 contains 13 residues. Trimming stripped 7 bases from V and 0 bases from J, with 12 bases between. Germline V lookup: CDR1 SQVTM, CDR2 ANQGSEA. CDR3 DNA: TGCAGCGGGGCGACAGATTTGAACACTGAAGCTTTCTTT. Protein sequence: CSGATDLNTEAFF.